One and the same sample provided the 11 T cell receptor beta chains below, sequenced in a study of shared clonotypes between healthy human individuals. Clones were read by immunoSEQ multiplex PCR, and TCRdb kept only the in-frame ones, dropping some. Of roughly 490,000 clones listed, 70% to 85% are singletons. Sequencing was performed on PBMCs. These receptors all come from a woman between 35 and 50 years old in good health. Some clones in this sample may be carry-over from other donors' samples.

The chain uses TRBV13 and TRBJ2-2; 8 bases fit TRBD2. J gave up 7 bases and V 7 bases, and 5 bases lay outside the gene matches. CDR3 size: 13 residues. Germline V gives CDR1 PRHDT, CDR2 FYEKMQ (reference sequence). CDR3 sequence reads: CASKTSGHGELFF. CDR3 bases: TGTGCCAGCAAAACTAGCGGCCACGGGGAGCTGTTTTTT. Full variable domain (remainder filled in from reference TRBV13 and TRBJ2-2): AAGVIQSPRHLIKEKRETATLKCYPIPRHDTVYWYQQGPGQDPQFLISFYEKMQSDKGSIPDRFSAQQFSDYHSELNMSSLELGDSALYFCASKTSGHGELFFGEGSRLTVL.

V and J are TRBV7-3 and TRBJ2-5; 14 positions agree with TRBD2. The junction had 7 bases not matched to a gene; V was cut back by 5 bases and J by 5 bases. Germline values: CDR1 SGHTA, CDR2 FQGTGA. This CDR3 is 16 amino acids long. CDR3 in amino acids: CASSLSGTSGSETQYF. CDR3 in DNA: TGTGCCAGCAGCCTCTCAGGGACTAGCGGGAGCGAGACCCAGTACTTC.

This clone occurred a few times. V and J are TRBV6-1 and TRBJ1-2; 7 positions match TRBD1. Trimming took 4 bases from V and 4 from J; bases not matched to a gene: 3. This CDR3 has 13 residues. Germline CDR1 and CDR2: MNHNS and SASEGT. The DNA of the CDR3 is TGTGCCAGCAGTGGACAGGGCCTCTATGGCTACACCTTC. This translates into CASSGQGLYGYTF.

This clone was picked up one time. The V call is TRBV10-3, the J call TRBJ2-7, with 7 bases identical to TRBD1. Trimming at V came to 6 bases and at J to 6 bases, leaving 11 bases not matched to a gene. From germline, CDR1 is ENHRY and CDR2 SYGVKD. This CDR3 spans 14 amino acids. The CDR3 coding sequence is TGTGCCATCAGCGCCCCGGGACAGTTAGCCGAGCAGTACTTC. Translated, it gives CAISAPGQLAEQYF.

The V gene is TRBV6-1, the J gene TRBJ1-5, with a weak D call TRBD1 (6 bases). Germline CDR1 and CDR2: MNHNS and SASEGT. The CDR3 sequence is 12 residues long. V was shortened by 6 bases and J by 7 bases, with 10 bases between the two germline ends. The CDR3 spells CASREQGQPQHF. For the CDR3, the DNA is TGTGCCAGCAGGGAGCAGGGGCAGCCCCAGCATTTT.

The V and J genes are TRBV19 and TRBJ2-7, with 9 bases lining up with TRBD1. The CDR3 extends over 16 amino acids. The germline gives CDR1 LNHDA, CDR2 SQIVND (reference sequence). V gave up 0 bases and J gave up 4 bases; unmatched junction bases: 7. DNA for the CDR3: TGTGCCAGTAGTATAGATATCGGGACAGGGTCGTACGAGCAGTACTTC. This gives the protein CASSIDIGTGSYEQYF.

The CDR3, as DNA: TGTGCCAGCAATCATGACGCGTACAATGAGCAGTTCTTC. This encodes CASNHDAYNEQFF. This rearrangement joins TRBV7-2 to TRBJ2-1, with D uncertain. Germline V lookup: CDR1 SGHTA, CDR2 FQGNSA. This CDR3 region has 13 residues. V dropped 7 bases and J dropped 4 bases, with 11 bases sitting between them.

The CDR3 DNA reads as TGTGCCTTCAGACCGGGAGGGCCCACAGATACGCAGTATTTT. It yields the protein CAFRPGGPTDTQYF. V usage is TRBV30 and J usage is TRBJ2-3, with 8 nucleotides matching TRBD2. This CDR3 comprises 14 residues. V gave up 7 bases and J gave up 2 bases; unmatched junction bases: 8. CDR1 and CDR2 (germline): GTSNPN, SVGIG (reference sequence).

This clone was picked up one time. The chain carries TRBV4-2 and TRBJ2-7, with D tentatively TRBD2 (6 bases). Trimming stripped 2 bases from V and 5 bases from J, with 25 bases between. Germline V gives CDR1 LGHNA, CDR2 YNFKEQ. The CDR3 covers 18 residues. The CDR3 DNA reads TGTGCCAGCAGCCAACATCTAGGAGACGGGAGCGGTGGAAACGAGCAGTACTTC. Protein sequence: CASSQHLGDGSGGNEQYF.

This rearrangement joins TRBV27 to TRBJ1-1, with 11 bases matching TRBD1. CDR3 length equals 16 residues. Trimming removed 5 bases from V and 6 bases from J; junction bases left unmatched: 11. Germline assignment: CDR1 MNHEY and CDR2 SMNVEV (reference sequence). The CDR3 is CASSRGQGAFVSEAFF. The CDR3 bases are TGTGCCAGCAGTCGAGGACAGGGGGCTTTTGTCTCTGAAGCTTTCTTT.

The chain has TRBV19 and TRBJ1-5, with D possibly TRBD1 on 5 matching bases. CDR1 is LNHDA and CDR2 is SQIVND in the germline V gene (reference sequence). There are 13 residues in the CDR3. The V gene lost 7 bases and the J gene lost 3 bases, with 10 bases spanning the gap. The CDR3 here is CASKQANNQPQHF. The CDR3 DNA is TGTGCCAGTAAACAGGCGAACAATCAGCCCCAGCATTTT.